The 8 T cell receptor beta chains reported below all come from one sample, sequenced in a study of cytomegalovirus exposure and HLA in healthy donors. Sequenced by immunoSEQ multiplex PCR; TCRdb stores in-frame clones only, minus some. The data hold some 110,000 clones, with about 87% observed a single time. The sequencing input was PBMCs. Receptors were obtained from a man younger than 30 in good health and CMV-seronegative.

The sample holds one count of this clone. J is TRBJ2-2 and V is TRBV4-3, with 10 nucleotides matching TRBD1. V shed 1 base and J 6 bases; nucleotides not matched to a gene: 17. This CDR3 is built from 20 residues. CDR1 LGHNA and CDR2 YSLEER come from the germline V gene. The CDR3 nucleotides are TGCGCCAGCAGCCAAGCCTCACTCCGCACGGGACAGGGGACGCCCGGGGAGCTGTTTTTT. It codes for CASSQASLRTGQGTPGELFF.

This chain joins TRBV29-1 and TRBJ1-1, with D perhaps TRBD1 (6 bases). Germline V CDR1 and CDR2: SQVTM, ANQGSEA. The CDR3 is 12 residues long. V lost 7 bases and J 1 base, leaving 10 bases between the germline ends. CDR3 DNA: TGCAGCGGGGGACATTCGAACACTGAAGCTTTCTTT. Protein: CSGGHSNTEAFF.

The V call is TRBV5-5, the J call TRBJ1-6, with 8 bases fitting TRBD1. The V and J ends lost 4 bases and 6 bases, in that order; junction bases with no gene match: 6. CDR1 is SGHKS, CDR2 YYEKEE, per germline (reference sequence). This CDR3 contains 15 residues. DNA of the CDR3: TGTGCCAGCAGCACGACGACAGGGGTTAATTCACCCCTCCACTTT. Protein: CASSTTTGVNSPLHF.

This clone was seen only once. This chain joins TRBV7-2 and TRBJ1-2; 8 bases align to TRBD1. The CDR3 is made up of 16 amino acids. V lost 5 bases to trimming and J lost 0 bases; unmatched junction nucleotides: 8. The germline V gene encodes CDR1 SGHTA and CDR2 FQGNSA. The CDR3 sequence is CASSARQGQANYGYTF. The CDR3 DNA sequence: TGTGCCAGCAGCGCCAGACAGGGGCAGGCTAACTATGGCTACACCTTC.

In this sample, this clone turned up once. The chain links TRBV28 to TRBJ1-1, with 8 bases lining up with TRBD1. The CDR3 runs to 15 residues. With V trimmed by 7 bases and J by 1 base, 8 bases remained unmatched. Germline lookup yields CDR1 MDHEN and CDR2 SYDVKM. In DNA, the CDR3 is TGTGCCAGCACTCTATCCGGGACAGGGAACACTGAAGCTTTCTTT. Residues: CASTLSGTGNTEAFF.

The chain combines TRBV7-9 with TRBJ2-7, with a weak D call TRBD2 (5 bases). This CDR3 has 14 residues. The V end was cut by 2 bases, the J end by 3 bases, with 11 bases between. The germline V gene encodes CDR1 SEHNR and CDR2 FQNEAQ (reference sequence). The CDR3 nucleotides read TGTGCCAGCAGCTTATCCCAGCGGTACTACGAGCAGTACTTC. Its protein is CASSLSQRYYEQYF. Full variable domain (outside the CDR3, taken from reference TRBV7-9 and TRBJ2-7): DTGVSQNPRHKITKRGQNVTFRCDPISEHNRLYWYRQTLGQGPEFLTYFQNEAQLEKSRLLSDRFSAERPKGSFSTLEIQRTEQGDSAMYLCASSLSQRYYEQYFGPGTRLTVT.

The gene calls are TRBV7-6 and TRBJ2-3; TRBD2 aligns across 9 bases. The CDR3 runs 19 residues. Germline values: CDR1 SGHVS, CDR2 FNYEAQ. V lost 4 bases to trimming and J lost 4 bases; unmatched junction nucleotides: 18. The CDR3, as DNA: TGTGCCAGCAGCTCCTCCTGGGGACTCGGCGGGAGGGGAGCAGATACGCAGTATTTT. Its protein product is CASSSSWGLGGRGADTQYF. The whole variable domain, remainder taken from reference TRBV7-6 and TRBJ2-3, is GAGVSQSPRYKVTKRGQDVALRCDPISGHVSLYWYRQALGQGPEFLTYFNYEAQQDKSGLPNDRFSAERPEGSISTLTIQRTEQRDSAMYRCASSSSWGLGGRGADTQYFGPGTRLTVL.

This clone has only one observation. This chain connects TRBV7-9 to TRBJ1-2; 8 bases line up with TRBD1. V was clipped by 2 bases and J by 6 bases; unmatched bases: 8. The CDR3 length is 15 residues. CDR1 is SEHNR, CDR2 FQNEAQ, per germline (reference sequence). CDR3 sequence (DNA): TGTGCCAGCAGCTTATCTTCGCAGGGGGCGGATGGCTACACCTTC. As protein: CASSLSSQGADGYTF.